Each of the 15 T cell receptor beta chains below was sequenced from the same sample in a study of blood T cell repertoires in COVID-19. Assay: immunoSEQ multiplex PCR; the TCRdb copy retains only in-frame clones and omits some. The sample has 200,000 to 300,000 clones, about 80% seen once. Sequences were obtained from peripheral blood. Receptor source: a man at least 80 years old with acute or convalescent COVID-19.

V gene TRBV10-3 combines with J gene TRBJ2-1; tentatively, D is TRBD1 (5 bases). The length of the CDR3 is 16 residues. Trimming took 8 bases from V and 0 from J, leaving 17 bases between them. Germline-derived CDR1 and CDR2 are ENHRY and SYGVKD. DNA for the CDR3: TGTGCCATCGCAAGCAAAAGCAGGGACTCCTACAATGAGCAGTTCTTC. Translated, it gives CAIASKSRDSYNEQFF.

J is TRBJ2-2 and V is TRBV19; the D gene is possibly TRBD2 (5 bases). V shed 7 bases and J shed 4 bases, with 13 bases lying between them. CDR1 and CDR2 (germline): LNHDA, SQIVND (reference sequence). The CDR3 consists of 14 residues. The CDR3 sequence is CASKIRGRTGELFF. As DNA, the CDR3 is TGTGCCAGTAAAATCAGAGGGCGCACCGGGGAGCTGTTTTTT.

V usage is TRBV21-1 and J usage is TRBJ2-3; TRBD1 was called by the table and not checked on the DNA. TRBV21-1 is noted as a pseudogene. The CDR3 has 17 amino acids. CDR3 sequence (DNA): TGTGCCAGCCCCGGGACAGGGGGTTATTTTAGCACAGATACGCAGTATTTT. Protein: CASPGTGGYFSTDTQYF.

This clone was recorded once. At the DNA level, this CDR3 is encoded by other sequences in the same sample as well. J is TRBJ2-2 and V is TRBV12-3 or TRBV12-4, with D uncertain. The CDR3 extends over 13 amino acids. V shed 2 bases and J shed 2 bases, with 3 bases lying between them. CDR3 in DNA: TGTGCCAGCAGTTTACTCAACACCGGGGAGCTGTTTTTT. Translating it yields CASSLLNTGELFF.

The chain carries TRBV25-1 and TRBJ2-2; TRBD1 matches at 9 bases. Per germline, CDR1 MGHDK and CDR2 SYGVNS. This CDR3 region has 15 residues. With 1 base clipped from V and 7 bases from J, the junction kept 4 bases outside the gene matches. The CDR3, as DNA: TGTGCCAGCAGTGAATCGACAGGGGGAGGCGGGGAGCTGTTTTTT. Translated: CASSESTGGGGELFF.

The chain combines TRBV28 with TRBJ1-1; 11 nucleotides agree with TRBD1. CDR1 is MDHEN, CDR2 SYDVKM, per germline. Trimming removed 9 bases from V and 5 bases from J; junction bases left unmatched: 11. The CDR3 loop spans 15 amino acids. The CDR3 sequence is CASLGQGAQRTEAFF. For the CDR3, the DNA is TGTGCCAGTCTCGGACAGGGGGCTCAGAGGACTGAAGCTTTCTTT.

The chain links TRBV7-9 to TRBJ1-5; 8 bases align to TRBD1. V trimming: 5 bases; J trimming: 6 bases; junction bases outside the gene matches: 3. CDR1 is SEHNR and CDR2 is FQNEAQ in the germline V gene (reference sequence). The CDR3 totals 13 residues. CDR3 region: CASSGQGGQPQHF. CDR3 bases: TGTGCCAGCAGCGGACAGGGAGGTCAGCCCCAGCATTTT.

The chain carries TRBV5-1 and TRBJ1-1, with a weak D call TRBD1 (5 bases). V was cut by 4 bases and J by 4 bases, with 17 bases left in between. CDR3 length: 15 residues. Germline-derived CDR1 and CDR2 are SGHRS and YFSETQ. The CDR3 DNA sequence: TGCGCCAGCAGCCCTATTCAGGGTCGGGCCACTGAAGCTTTCTTT. Translated, it gives CASSPIQGRATEAFF.

The chain combines TRBV7-9 with TRBJ1-2, with a weak D call TRBD1 (6 bases). CDR3 size: 13 residues. Germline V CDR1 and CDR2: SEHNR, FQNEAQ (reference sequence). Trimming left V 4 bases short and J 3 bases short, with 9 bases between. This CDR3 reads CASSSQGDYGYTF. The CDR3 coding sequence is TGTGCCAGCAGCTCACAGGGAGACTATGGCTACACCTTC.

The chain couples TRBV5-1 to TRBJ2-7, with 8 bases that match TRBD1. The length of the CDR3 is 14 residues. Trimming cost V 5 bases and J 5 bases; bases outside gene matches: 9. Germline lookup yields CDR1 SGHRS and CDR2 YFSETQ. CDR3 residues: CASSTTGGDHEQYF. The CDR3 nucleotides read TGCGCCAGCAGTACCACAGGGGGTGATCACGAGCAGTACTTC.

The V call is TRBV25-1, the J call TRBJ1-6; D ambiguous. Germline V gene lookup returns CDR1 MGHDK and CDR2 SYGVNS. CDR3 length: 11 amino acids. Between the trimmed V and J ends, which lost 3 bases and 17 bases, there was a span of 11 bases. The CDR3 DNA sequence: TGTGCCAGCAGTGACCGAACCGACATCCACTTT. Residues: CASSDRTDIHF.

This clone was found once. This chain joins TRBV19 and TRBJ1-3; D is unclear. V lost 3 bases to trimming and J lost 3 bases, with 12 bases between them. This CDR3 has 15 residues. Germline CDR1 reads LNHDA; CDR2 reads SQIVND (reference sequence). Here the CDR3 DNA reads TGTGCCAGTAGTATTGCAAGGACTGATGGAAACACCATATATTTT. Translated, it gives CASSIARTDGNTIYF.

The chain uses TRBV3-1 (or the pseudogene TRBV3-2) and TRBJ1-1; D not resolved. The CDR3 loop spans 15 amino acids. CDR1 and CDR2 (germline): LGHDT, YNNKEL (reference sequence). V dropped 5 bases and J dropped 6 bases, with 19 bases sitting between them. Written as DNA, the CDR3 is TGTGCCAGCAGCACGGGAGACTTCGTACTCGCTGAAGCTTTCTTT. It encodes CASSTGDFVLAEAFF.

Only a few counts were recorded for this clone. V and J are TRBV30 and TRBJ2-7; 9 bases align to TRBD1. The CDR3 is made up of 13 amino acids. Trimming removed 3 bases from V and 6 bases from J; junction bases left unmatched: 6. In germline, CDR1 is GTSNPN, CDR2 SVGIG (reference sequence). The CDR3 nucleotides read TGTGCCTGGAGGGGACAGGGAATTGGCGAGCAGTACTTC. It is translated as CAWRGQGIGEQYF.

V gene TRBV10-1 combines with J gene TRBJ1-1; D ambiguous. This CDR3 has 14 amino acids. CDR1 is WNHNN and CDR2 is SYGVQD in the germline V gene (reference sequence). Between the trimmed V and J ends, which lost 0 bases and 1 base, there was a span of 6 bases. The CDR3 DNA follows: TGCGCCAGCAGTGAGTCGGGAGGGAACACTGAAGCTTTCTTT. As protein: CASSESGGNTEAFF.